A single sample gave rise to the 18 T cell receptor beta chains below, sequenced in a study of vaccination effects on CD4 cells after COVID-19. The repertoire was sequenced with immunoSEQ multiplex PCR; TCRdb's copy has only in-frame clones and lacks some. The sample records tens of thousands of clones, 75% to 80% being singletons. Under the ViraFEST assay, PBMC were stimulated with viral peptide pools so that antigen-specific CD4+ T cells expanded. Sequencing was performed afterwards. Having been cultured for ten to eleven days, the cells underwent CD4+ T cell isolation. All participants had two doses of either the BNT162b2 or mRNA-1273 vaccine. What these receptors recognize is not known. The specimen comprised CD4+ T cells from PBMCs cultured with SARS-CoV-2 spike peptides, sampled after COVID-19 vaccination. The source is a human donor who received a COVID-19 vaccine. Some clones in this sample may be carry-over from other donors' samples.

The genes are TRBV5-1 and TRBJ2-5, with unresolved D. Trimming removed 5 bases from V and 1 base from J, with 12 bases in between. The CDR3 extends over 14 amino acids. Germline values: CDR1 SGHRS, CDR2 YFSETQ. In DNA form, the CDR3 reads TGCGCCAGCAGTCTCCAGACCTCCCAAGAGACCCAGTACTTC. This translates into CASSLQTSQETQYF.

The sample holds one count of this clone. This chain joins TRBV18 and TRBJ1-5; possibly TRBD1 for D (5 bases). V was shortened by 4 bases and J by 8 bases, with 12 bases between the two germline ends. CDR3 size: 13 residues. Germline V gene data show CDR1 as KGHSH and CDR2 as LQKENI. The CDR3 DNA sequence: TGTGCCAGCTCACTTTCCCAGGGTGAGCCCCAGCATTTT. It translates to CASSLSQGEPQHF.

The V and J genes are TRBV9 and TRBJ2-1; tentative D call: TRBD2 (6 bases). Trimming removed 3 bases from V and 15 bases from J, with 19 bases in between. Germline V gives CDR1 SGDLS, CDR2 YYNGEE. This CDR3 spans 13 amino acids. The CDR3: CASSGQVGTPPFF. CDR3 nucleotides: TGTGCCAGCAGCGGTCAGGTCGGGACTCCACCGTTCTTC.

The chain joins TRBV3-1 (or the pseudogene TRBV3-2) to TRBJ2-1, with D perhaps matching TRBD1 or TRBD2 (5 bases each). Germline V gene sequence: CDR1 LGHDT, CDR2 YNNKEL (reference sequence). The CDR3 loop spans 16 amino acids. Trimming stripped 0 bases from V and 4 bases from J, with 13 bases between. Written as DNA, the CDR3 is TGTGCCAGCAGCCAAGATTTAGGGACCGTATACAATGAGCAGTTCTTC. Translating gives CASSQDLGTVYNEQFF.

The V and J genes are TRBV24-1 and TRBJ1-2; the D is unclear. The germline V gene has CDR1 KGHDR and CDR2 SFDVKD. The CDR3 runs to 13 residues. Trimming removed 5 bases from V and 7 bases from J, with 13 bases in between. CDR3 DNA sequence: TGTGCCACCAGTGCCGGGAAATCGTCTGGCTACACCTTC. It encodes CATSAGKSSGYTF.

V usage is TRBV6-6 and J usage is TRBJ1-1, with D unresolved. Germline V lookup: CDR1 MNHNY, CDR2 SVGAGI (reference sequence). V was trimmed by 6 bases and J by 0 bases, leaving 14 bases between them. The CDR3 totals 15 residues. The CDR3 DNA reads TGTGCCAGCAGCTATCGATTGGGCTTGAACACTGAAGCTTTCTTT. This codes for CASSYRLGLNTEAFF.

The J gene is TRBJ1-2, the V gene TRBV5-1; no definite D call. The CDR3 spans 11 residues. Per the germline V gene, CDR1 is SGHRS and CDR2 is YFSETQ. Trimming pared 1 base from V and 14 bases from J, leaving 12 bases between. The CDR3 nucleotides are TGCGCCAGCAGCTTGTCAGGAGGTTGGACCTTC. Translated: CASSLSGGWTF.

CDR3 bases: TGTGCCCGGGACGAGAGGAACTATGGCTACACCTTC. Amino acids: CARDERNYGYTF. The chain uses TRBV30 and TRBJ1-2, with D tentatively TRBD1 (5 bases). Trimming stripped 8 bases from V and 2 bases from J, with 12 bases between. Per the germline V gene, CDR1 is GTSNPN and CDR2 is SVGIG (reference sequence). The length of the CDR3 is 12 residues.

The chain carries TRBV28 and TRBJ2-7, with TRBD1 identical over 9 bases. Germline V gene data show CDR1 as MDHEN and CDR2 as SYDVKM. CDR3 length equals 16 residues. With 5 bases clipped from V and 4 bases from J, the junction kept 12 bases outside the gene matches. The CDR3 loop is CASSRTSGTGSYEQYF. CDR3 sequence (DNA): TGTGCCAGCAGTCGCACCTCCGGGACAGGGTCGTACGAGCAGTACTTC. The full variable domain, completed using reference TRBV28 and TRBJ2-7, is DVKVTQSSRYLVKRTGEKVFLECVQDMDHENMFWYRQDPGLGLRLIYFSYDVKMKEKGDIPEGYSVSREKKERFSLILESASTNQTSMYLCASSRTSGTGSYEQYFGPGTRLTVT.

The rearrangement joins TRBV6-1 to TRBJ2-3; D is unresolved. The germline gives CDR1 MNHNS, CDR2 SASEGT. The germline V and J ends were trimmed by 3 bases and 1 base, with 5 bases remaining between them. This CDR3 is 13 amino acids long. CDR3 sequence reads: CASSDTGTDTQYF. CDR3 nucleotides: TGTGCCAGCAGTGACACAGGCACAGATACGCAGTATTTT.

This clone was picked up one time. V usage is TRBV5-5 and J usage is TRBJ1-1, with D perhaps TRBD1 (6 bases). CDR1 SGHKS and CDR2 YYEKEE come from the germline V gene (reference sequence). Trimming removed 4 bases at V and 2 bases at J, with 9 bases between. The CDR3 has 13 amino acids. The CDR3 sequence: CASSPDSNTEAFF. CDR3 in DNA: TGTGCCAGCAGCCCGGACAGCAACACTGAAGCTTTCTTT.

The V and J genes are TRBV6-2 or TRBV6-3 and TRBJ1-2; 9 positions agree with TRBD1. The CDR3 is 17 amino acids. Germline V gives CDR1 MNHEY, CDR2 SVGEGT. V dropped 2 bases and J dropped 4; count of bases not matched to a gene: 11. The CDR3 DNA is TGTGCCAGCAGTTACGAGGCAACAGGGGGCAGAGCCTATGGCTACACCTTC. It translates to CASSYEATGGRAYGYTF.

The chain carries TRBV28 and TRBJ1-3; no reliable D call. The CDR3 length is 15 residues. The V gene's germline CDR1 is MDHEN and CDR2 SYDVKM. V dropped 1 base and J dropped 7 bases, with 14 bases sitting between them. The chain's CDR3 is CASSLFGRSTNTIYF. Here the CDR3 DNA reads TGTGCCAGCAGTTTATTTGGGAGATCGACGAACACCATATATTTT.

This rearrangement joins TRBV25-1 to TRBJ1-5; D unresolved. The CDR3 sequence is 14 residues long. The germline gives CDR1 MGHDK, CDR2 SYGVNS. Trimming left V 1 base short and J 0 bases short, with 4 bases between. The CDR3 spells CASSEWVSNQPQHF. DNA of the CDR3: TGTGCCAGCAGTGAATGGGTTAGCAATCAGCCCCAGCATTTT.

The chain employs TRBV7-2 and TRBJ1-5, with a weak D call TRBD1 (5 bases). The CDR3 is made up of 15 amino acids. CDR1 is SGHTA and CDR2 is FQGNSA in the germline V gene. V was trimmed by 1 base and J by 5 bases, leaving 12 bases between them. The CDR3 nucleotides read TGTGCCAGCAGCTTAGATCACGAGGGGTATCAGCCCCAGCATTTT. Its translation is CASSLDHEGYQPQHF.

This chain uses TRBV2 with TRBJ2-7; TRBD1 matches 7 bases. J lost 6 bases, V lost 2 bases, and 19 bases had no gene match. This CDR3 spans 18 amino acids. Germline lookup yields CDR1 SNHLY and CDR2 FYNNEI. The CDR3 DNA sequence: TGTGCCAGCAGTGAAAGGTCCCCCCGAAACAGGGGATTTTCCGAGCAGTACGTC. Amino acids: CASSERSPRNRGFSEQYV.

There are a few counts of this clone. The same CDR3 arises from other DNA sequences in this sample as well. The rearrangement joins TRBV7-2 to TRBJ2-2; D is unclear. Trimming cost V 3 bases and J 8 bases, with 4 bases left between them. This CDR3 region has 11 residues. The V gene's germline CDR1 is SGHTA and CDR2 FQGNSA. The CDR3 region is CASSLRGELFF. The CDR3 DNA sequence: TGTGCCAGCAGCTTGAGGGGGGAGCTGTTTTTT. The complete variable domain, with remaining parts taken from reference TRBV7-2 and TRBJ2-2, reads GAGVSQSPSNKVTEKGKDVELRCDPISGHTALYWYRQSLGQGLEFLIYFQGNSAPDKSGLPSDRFSAERTGGSVSTLTIQRTQQEDSAVYLCASSLRGELFFGEGSRLTVL.

The chain uses TRBV7-2 and TRBJ2-1; TRBD2 is a possible D gene (7 bases). Germline V lookup: CDR1 SGHTA, CDR2 FQGNSA. The CDR3 length is 17 residues. Trimming removed 5 bases at V and 5 bases at J, with 22 bases between. CDR3 region: CASSPLLTGGQNNEQFF. DNA of the CDR3: TGTGCCAGCAGCCCCCTATTGACGGGGGGCCAAAACAATGAGCAGTTCTTC.